Sequencing of this TCR beta chain was carried out in a study of identifying expanded T cells in peripheral blood. The assay was immunoSEQ multiplex PCR, and TCRdb's table has in-frame clones only and misses some. The sample yields tens of thousands of clones, 82% seen once. Healthy donors had no documented immune events, such as infections, while sampled. The V gene lost 5 bases and the J gene lost 7 bases, with 9 bases spanning the gap. Germline CDR1 and CDR2: MNHNS and SASEGT. The CDR3 loop spans 12 amino acids. Study findings and constraints: Roughly two-week clone count variance significantly increased as total template count grew.

In regard to this clone: Its cognate antigen is unknown.

The gene calls are TRBV6-1 and TRBJ2-1, with D possibly being TRBD2 (5 bases). Sequenced sample: blood. The sequence was collected from a person aged 18 to 75 in good health. CDR3 sequence: CASSSSWNEQFF. CDR3 nucleotides: TGTGCCAGCAGTTCTAGCTGGAATGAGCAGTTCTTC.